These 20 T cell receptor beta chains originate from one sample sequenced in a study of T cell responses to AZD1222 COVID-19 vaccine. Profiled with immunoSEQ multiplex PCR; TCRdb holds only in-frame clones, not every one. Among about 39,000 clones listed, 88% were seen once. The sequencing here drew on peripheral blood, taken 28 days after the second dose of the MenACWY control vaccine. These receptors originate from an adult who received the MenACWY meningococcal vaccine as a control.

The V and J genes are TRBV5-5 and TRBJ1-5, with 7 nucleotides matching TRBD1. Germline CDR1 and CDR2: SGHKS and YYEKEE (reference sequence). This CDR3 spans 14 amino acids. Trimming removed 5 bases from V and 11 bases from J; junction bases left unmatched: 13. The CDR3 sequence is CASSPTFTGEAQHF. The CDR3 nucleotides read TGTGCCAGCAGTCCAACCTTTACAGGGGAGGCCCAGCATTTT.

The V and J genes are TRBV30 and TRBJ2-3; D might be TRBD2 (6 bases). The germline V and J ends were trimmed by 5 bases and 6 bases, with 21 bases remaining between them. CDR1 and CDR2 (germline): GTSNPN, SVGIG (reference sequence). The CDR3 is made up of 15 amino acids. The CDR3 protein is CAWAPAAGRVDTQYF. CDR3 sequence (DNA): TGTGCCTGGGCCCCGGCGGCGGGACGCGTGGATACGCAGTATTTT. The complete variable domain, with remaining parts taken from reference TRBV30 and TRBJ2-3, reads SQTIHQWPATLVQPVGSPLSLECTVEGTSNPNLYWYRQAAGRGLQLLFYSVGIGQISSEVPQNLSASRPQDRQFILSSKKLLLSDSGFYLCAWAPAAGRVDTQYFGPGTRLTVL.

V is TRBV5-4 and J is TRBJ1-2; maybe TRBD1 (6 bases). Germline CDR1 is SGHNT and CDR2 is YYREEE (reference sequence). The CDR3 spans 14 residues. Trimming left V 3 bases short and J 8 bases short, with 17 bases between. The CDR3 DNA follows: TGTGCCAGCAGCTGGGAGACAGGCGGGGGGGGCTACACCTTC. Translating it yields CASSWETGGGGYTF. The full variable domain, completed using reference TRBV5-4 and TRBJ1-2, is ETGVTQSPTHLIKTRGQQVTLRCSSQSGHNTVSWYQQALGQGPQFIFQYYREEENGRGNFPPRFSGLQFPNYSSELNVNALELDDSALYLCASSWETGGGGYTFGSGTRLTVV.

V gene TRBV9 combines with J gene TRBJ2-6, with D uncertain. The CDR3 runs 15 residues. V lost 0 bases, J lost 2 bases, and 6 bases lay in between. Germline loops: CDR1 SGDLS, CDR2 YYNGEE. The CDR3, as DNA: TGTGCCAGCAGCGTAGGGGGTACTGGGGCCAACGTCCTGACTTTC. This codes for CASSVGGTGANVLTF.

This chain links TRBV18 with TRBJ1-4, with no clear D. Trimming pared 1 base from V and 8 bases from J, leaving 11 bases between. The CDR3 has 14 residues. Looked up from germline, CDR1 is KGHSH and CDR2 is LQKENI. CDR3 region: CASSPREVGEKLFF. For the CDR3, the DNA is TGTGCCAGCTCACCACGGGAAGTTGGGGAAAAACTGTTTTTT. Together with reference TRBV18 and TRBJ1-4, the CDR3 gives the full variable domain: NAGVMQNPRHLVRRRGQEARLRCSPMKGHSHVYWYRQLPEEGLKFMVYLQKENIIDESGMPKERFSAEFPKEGPSILRIQQVVRGDSAAYFCASSPREVGEKLFFGSGTQLSVL.

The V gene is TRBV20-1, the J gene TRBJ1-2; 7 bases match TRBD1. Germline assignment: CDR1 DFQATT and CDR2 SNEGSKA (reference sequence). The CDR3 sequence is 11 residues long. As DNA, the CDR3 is TGCAGAAGTACAGGGGCCGGGGGCTACACCTTC. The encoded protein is CRSTGAGGYTF.

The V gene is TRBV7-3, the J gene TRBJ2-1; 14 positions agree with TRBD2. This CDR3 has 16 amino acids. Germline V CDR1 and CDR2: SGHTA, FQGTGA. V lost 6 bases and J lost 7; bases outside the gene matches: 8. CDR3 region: CASSTPGTSGRNEQFF. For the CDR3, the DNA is TGTGCCAGCAGTACCCCAGGGACTAGCGGGAGAAATGAGCAGTTCTTC.

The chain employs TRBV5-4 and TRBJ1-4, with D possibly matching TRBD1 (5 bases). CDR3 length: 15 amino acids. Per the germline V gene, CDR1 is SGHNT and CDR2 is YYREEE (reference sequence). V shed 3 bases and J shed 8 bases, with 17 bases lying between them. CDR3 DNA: TGTGCCAGCAGCTCAATCGCAGGGAGTGGCGAAAAACTGTTTTTT. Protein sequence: CASSSIAGSGEKLFF.

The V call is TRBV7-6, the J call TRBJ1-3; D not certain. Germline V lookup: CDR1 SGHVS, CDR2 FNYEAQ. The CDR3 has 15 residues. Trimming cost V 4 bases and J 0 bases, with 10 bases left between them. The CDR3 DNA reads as TGTGCCAGCAGCTCGCTATGGAACTCTGGAAACACCATATATTTT. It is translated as CASSSLWNSGNTIYF.

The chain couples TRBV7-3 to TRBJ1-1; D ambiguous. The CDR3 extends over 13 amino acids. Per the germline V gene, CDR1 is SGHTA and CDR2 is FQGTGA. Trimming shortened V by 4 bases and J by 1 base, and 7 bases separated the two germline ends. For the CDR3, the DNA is TGTGCCAGCAGCTCCGGGCCGAACACTGAAGCTTTCTTT. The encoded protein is CASSSGPNTEAFF.

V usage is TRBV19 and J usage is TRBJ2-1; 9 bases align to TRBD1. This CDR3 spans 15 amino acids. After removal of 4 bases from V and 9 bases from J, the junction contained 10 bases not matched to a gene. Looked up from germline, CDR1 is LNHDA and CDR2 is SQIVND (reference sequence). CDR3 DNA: TGTGCCAGTAGTACTACGGGACAGGGTCTTAGTGAGCAGTTCTTC. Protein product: CASSTTGQGLSEQFF.

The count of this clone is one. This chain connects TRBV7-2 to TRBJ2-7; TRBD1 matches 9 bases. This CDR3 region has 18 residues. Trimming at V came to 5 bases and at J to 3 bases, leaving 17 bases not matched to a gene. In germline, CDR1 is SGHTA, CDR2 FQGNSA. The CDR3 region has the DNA TGTGCCAGCAGCCCGCGAACCGGGACAGGGATCCGACACTACGAGCAGTACTTC. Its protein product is CASSPRTGTGIRHYEQYF.

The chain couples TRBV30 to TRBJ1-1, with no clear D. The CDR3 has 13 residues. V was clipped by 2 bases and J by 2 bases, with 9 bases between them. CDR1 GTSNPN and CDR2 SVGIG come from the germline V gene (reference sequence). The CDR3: CAWSRLANTEAFF. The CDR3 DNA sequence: TGTGCCTGGAGTAGACTCGCTAACACTGAAGCTTTCTTT.

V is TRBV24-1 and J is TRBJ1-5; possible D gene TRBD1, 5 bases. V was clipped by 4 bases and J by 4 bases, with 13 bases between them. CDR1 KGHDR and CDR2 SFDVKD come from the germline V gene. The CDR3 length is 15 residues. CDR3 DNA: TGTGCCACCAGTGACCCCGGGACGGGGAATCAGCCCCAGCATTTT. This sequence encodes CATSDPGTGNQPQHF.

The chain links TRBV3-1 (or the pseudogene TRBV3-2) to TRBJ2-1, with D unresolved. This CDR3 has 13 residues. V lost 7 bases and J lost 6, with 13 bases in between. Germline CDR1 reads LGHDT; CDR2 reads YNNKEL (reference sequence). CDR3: CASTSTVGNEQFF. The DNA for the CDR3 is TGTGCCAGCACAAGCACTGTGGGCAATGAGCAGTTCTTC.

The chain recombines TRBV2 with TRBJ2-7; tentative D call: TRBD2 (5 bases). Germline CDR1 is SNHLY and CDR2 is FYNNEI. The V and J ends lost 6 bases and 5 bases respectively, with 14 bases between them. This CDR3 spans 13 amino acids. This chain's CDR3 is CASRGSDRNEQYF. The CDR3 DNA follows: TGTGCCAGCAGGGGTAGCGATAGGAACGAGCAGTACTTC. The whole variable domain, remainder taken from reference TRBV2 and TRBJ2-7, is EPEVTQTPSHQVTQMGQEVILRCVPISNHLYFYWYRQILGQKVEFLVSFYNNEISEKSEIFDDQFSVERPDGSNFTLKIRSTKLEDSAMYFCASRGSDRNEQYFGPGTRLTVT.

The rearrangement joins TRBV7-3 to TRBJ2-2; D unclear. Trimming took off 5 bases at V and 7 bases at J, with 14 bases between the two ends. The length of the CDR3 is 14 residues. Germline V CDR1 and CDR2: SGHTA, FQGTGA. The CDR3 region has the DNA TGTGCCAGCAGCAGTCCTATAGTAGGCGGGGAGCTGTTTTTT. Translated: CASSSPIVGGELFF.

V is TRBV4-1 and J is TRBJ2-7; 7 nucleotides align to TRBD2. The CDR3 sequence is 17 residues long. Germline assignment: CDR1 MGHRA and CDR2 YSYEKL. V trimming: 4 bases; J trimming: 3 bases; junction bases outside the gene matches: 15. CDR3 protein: CASSLTLKVAGDYEQYF. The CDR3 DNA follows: TGCGCCAGCAGCCTAACCCTAAAAGTAGCGGGCGACTACGAGCAGTACTTC.

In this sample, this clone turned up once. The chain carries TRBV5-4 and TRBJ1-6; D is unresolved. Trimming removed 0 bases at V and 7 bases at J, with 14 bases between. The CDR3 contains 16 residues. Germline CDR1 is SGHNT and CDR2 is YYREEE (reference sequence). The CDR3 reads CASSLGIGAANSPLHF. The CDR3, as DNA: TGTGCCAGCAGCTTGGGGATTGGAGCAGCCAATTCACCCCTCCACTTT.

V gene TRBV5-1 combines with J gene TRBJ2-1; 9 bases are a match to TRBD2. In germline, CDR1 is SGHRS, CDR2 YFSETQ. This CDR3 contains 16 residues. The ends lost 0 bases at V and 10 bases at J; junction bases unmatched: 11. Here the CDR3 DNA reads TGCGCCAGCAGCTTGGGAGGACTAGCGAGACTTGGAGAGCAGTTCTTC. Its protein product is CASSLGGLARLGEQFF.